This T cell receptor (beta chain) came from a study of human T cells and chemical hapten exposure. A single record per CDR3 protein comes from TCRdb applying MiXCR to the RACE reads. The sample gives approximately 77,000 distinct CDR3 sequences, 11% to 15% of which show up once; 3.5% to 6% is in the top ten. In germline, CDR1 is KGHSH, CDR2 LQKENI. The CDR3 sequence is 14 residues long. The V end lost 3 bases, the J end lost 0 bases, and 6 bases lay between the germline ends. The time point here: pre-sensitization, week 0. Treatment denoted: therapeutic diphenylcyclopropenone sensitization with weekly scalp DPC.

The genes are TRBV18 and TRBJ1-3, with unresolved D. Sequenced here: whole blood, sampled in connection with sensitization to the hapten diphenylcyclopropenone (DPC). This receptor was identified in a woman aged 50 to 60 with alopecia areata. Some clones in this sample may be carry-over from other donors' samples. The CDR3 coding sequence is TGTGCCAGCTCACCTCAGGACTCTGGAAACACCATATATTTT. It translates to CASSPQDSGNTIYF.